This T cell receptor (beta chain) was captured in a study of blood T cells in healthy people across ages. Then a second PCR, running roughly 7 to 11 cycles, was carried out with a sample-barcoded 5' primer and a J-beta primer mix. TCRdb passed the 5' RACE reads through MiXCR, listing each CDR3 protein once. The sample contains about 800,000 distinct CDR3 sequences, around 25% of which appear only once. Each of the donors had around 9 milliliters of peripheral blood drawn into EDTA-treated Vacutainer tubes. The ends were cut back, 6 bases at V and 0 bases at J, with 12 bases in the middle. Germline CDR1 and CDR2: SEHNR and FQNEAQ (reference sequence). The CDR3 extends over 15 amino acids. The data also belong to a second study, concerning T cells of mothers and their children.

This TCR was recovered from a boy between 10 and 17 years old in good health. V is TRBV7-9 and J is TRBJ1-3; D remains unclear. The specimen sequenced was blood. CDR3 sequence reads: CASSLTASSGNTIYF. CDR3 nucleotide sequence: TGTGCCAGCAGTCTTACAGCCTCCTCTGGAAACACCATATATTTT.